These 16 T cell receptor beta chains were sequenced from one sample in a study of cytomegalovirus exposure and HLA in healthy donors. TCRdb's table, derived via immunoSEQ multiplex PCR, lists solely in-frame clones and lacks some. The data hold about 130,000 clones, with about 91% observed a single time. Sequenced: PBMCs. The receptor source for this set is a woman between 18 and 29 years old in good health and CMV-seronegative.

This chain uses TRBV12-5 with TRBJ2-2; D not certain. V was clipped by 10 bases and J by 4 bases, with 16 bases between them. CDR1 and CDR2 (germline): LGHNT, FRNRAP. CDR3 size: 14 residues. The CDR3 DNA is TGTGCTAAAACCACTCCCCTTTCCACCGGGGAGCTGTTTTTT. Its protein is CAKTTPLSTGELFF.

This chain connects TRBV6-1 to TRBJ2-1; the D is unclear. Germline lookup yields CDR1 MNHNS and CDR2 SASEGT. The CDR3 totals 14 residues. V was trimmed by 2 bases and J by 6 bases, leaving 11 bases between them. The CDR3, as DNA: TGTGCCAGCAGTGAACCAGGATTCGGCAATGAGCAGTTCTTC. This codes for CASSEPGFGNEQFF.

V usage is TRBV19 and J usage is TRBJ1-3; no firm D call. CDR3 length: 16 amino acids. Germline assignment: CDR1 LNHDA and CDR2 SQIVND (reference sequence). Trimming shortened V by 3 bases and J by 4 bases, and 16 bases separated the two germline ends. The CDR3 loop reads CASSILMGKTGNTIYF. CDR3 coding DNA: TGTGCCAGTAGTATTTTGATGGGCAAGACAGGAAACACCATATATTTT. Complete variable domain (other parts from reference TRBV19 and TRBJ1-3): DGGITQSPKYLFRKEGQNVTLSCEQNLNHDAMYWYRQDPGQGLRLIYYSQIVNDFQKGDIAEGYSVSREKKESFPLTVTSAQKNPTAFYLCASSILMGKTGNTIYFGEGSWLTVV.

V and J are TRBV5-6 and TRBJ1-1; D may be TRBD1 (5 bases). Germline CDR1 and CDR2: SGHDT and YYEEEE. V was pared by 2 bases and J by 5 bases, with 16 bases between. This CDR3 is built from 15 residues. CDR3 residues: CASSFLKGTGTEAFF. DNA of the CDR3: TGTGCCAGCAGCTTCTTAAAGGGGACTGGGACTGAAGCTTTCTTT.

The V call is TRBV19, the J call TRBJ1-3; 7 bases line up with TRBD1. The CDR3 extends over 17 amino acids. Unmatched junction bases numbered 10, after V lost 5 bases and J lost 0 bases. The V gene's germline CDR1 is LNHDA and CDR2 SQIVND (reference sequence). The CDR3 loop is CASSPGTAETSGNTIYF. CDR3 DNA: TGTGCCAGTAGTCCCGGGACAGCCGAAACCTCTGGAAACACCATATATTTT.

This CDR3 is CASSSGGGTDTQYF. The CDR3 DNA follows: TGTGCCAGCAGCTCGGGGGGGGGCACAGATACGCAGTATTTT. The chain combines TRBV11-2 with TRBJ2-3; TRBD2 matches 8 bases. Germline trimming cut 4 bases from V and 1 base from J; bases unmatched to any gene: 1. There are 14 residues in the CDR3. Looked up from germline, CDR1 is SGHAT and CDR2 is FQNNGV.

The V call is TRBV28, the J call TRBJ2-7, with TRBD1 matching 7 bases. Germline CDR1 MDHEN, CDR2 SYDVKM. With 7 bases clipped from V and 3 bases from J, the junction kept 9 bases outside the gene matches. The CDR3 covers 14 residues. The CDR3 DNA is TGTGCCAGCAACCGGGACAGCTTTGTCTACGAGCAGTACTTC. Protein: CASNRDSFVYEQYF.

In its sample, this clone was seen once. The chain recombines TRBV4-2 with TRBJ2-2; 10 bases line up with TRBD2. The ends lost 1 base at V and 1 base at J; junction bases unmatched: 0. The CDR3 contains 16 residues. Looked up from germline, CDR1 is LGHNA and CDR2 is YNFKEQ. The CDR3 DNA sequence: TGTGCCAGCAGCCAAGGACTAGCGGGGAACACCGGGGAGCTGTTTTTT. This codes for CASSQGLAGNTGELFF.

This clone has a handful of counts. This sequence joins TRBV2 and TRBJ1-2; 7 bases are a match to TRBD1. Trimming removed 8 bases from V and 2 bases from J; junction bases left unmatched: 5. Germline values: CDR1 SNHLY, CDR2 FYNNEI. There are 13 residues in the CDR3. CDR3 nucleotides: TGTGCCAGCTGGGACAGAACAAACTATGGCTACACCTTC. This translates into CASWDRTNYGYTF.

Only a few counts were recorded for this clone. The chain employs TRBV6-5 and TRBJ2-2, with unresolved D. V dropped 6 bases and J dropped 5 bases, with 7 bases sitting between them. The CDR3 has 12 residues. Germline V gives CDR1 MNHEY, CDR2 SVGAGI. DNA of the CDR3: TGTGCCAGCAGCCGTCCTACCGGGGAGCTGTTTTTT. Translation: CASSRPTGELFF.

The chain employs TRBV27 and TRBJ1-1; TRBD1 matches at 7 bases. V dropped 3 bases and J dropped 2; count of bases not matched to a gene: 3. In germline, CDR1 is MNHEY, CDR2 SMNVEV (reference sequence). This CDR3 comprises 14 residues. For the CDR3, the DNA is TGTGCCAGCAGTTTTTGGACAGGAAACACTGAAGCTTTCTTT. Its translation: CASSFWTGNTEAFF.

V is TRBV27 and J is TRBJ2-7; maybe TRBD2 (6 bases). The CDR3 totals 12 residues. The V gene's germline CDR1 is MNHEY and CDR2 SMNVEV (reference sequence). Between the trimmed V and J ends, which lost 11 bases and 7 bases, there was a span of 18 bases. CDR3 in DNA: TGTGCCGGTAAAGGCCCCCGGGGGGAGCAGTACGTC. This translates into CAGKGPRGEQYV.

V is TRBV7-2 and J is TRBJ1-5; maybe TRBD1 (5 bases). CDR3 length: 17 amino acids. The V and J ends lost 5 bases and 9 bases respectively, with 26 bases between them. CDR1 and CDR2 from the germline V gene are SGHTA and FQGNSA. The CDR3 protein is CASSPSPATVGGWPQHF. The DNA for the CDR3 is TGTGCCAGCAGCCCCTCCCCCGCGACAGTAGGAGGGTGGCCCCAGCATTTT.

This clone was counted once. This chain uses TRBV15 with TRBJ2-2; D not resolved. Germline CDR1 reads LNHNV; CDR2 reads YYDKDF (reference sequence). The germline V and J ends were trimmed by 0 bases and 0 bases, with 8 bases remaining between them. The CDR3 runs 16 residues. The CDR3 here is CATSRDITANTGELFF. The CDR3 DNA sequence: TGTGCCACCAGCAGAGATATAACAGCGAACACCGGGGAGCTGTTTTTT.

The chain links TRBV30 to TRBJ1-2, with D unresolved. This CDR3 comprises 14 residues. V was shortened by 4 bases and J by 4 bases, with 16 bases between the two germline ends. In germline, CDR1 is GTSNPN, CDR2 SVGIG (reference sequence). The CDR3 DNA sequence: TGTGCCTGGAAGTCGGACTATTTTTCCTATGGCTACACCTTC. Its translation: CAWKSDYFSYGYTF.

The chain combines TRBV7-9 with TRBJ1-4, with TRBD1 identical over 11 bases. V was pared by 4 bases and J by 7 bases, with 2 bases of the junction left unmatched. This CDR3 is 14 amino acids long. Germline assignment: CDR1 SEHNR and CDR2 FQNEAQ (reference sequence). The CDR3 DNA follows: TGTGCCAGCAGCTACGGGACAGGGGGTGAAAAACTGTTTTTT. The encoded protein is CASSYGTGGEKLFF.